This TCR beta chain derives from a study of blood T cell repertoires in COVID-19. The CDR3 sequence is 11 residues long. The V end was cut by 6 bases, the J end by 7 bases, with 6 bases between. Germline CDR1 is MGHRA and CDR2 is YSYEKL. Clones were read by immunoSEQ multiplex PCR, and TCRdb kept only the in-frame ones, dropping some. The data show around 50,000 clones, around 89% seen once. The J gene is TRBJ2-2, the V gene TRBV4-1; a possible D gene is TRBD2 (6 bases). This TCR came from a man aged 50-59 years with active COVID-19. The material sequenced was peripheral blood. The CDR3 DNA sequence: TGCGCCAGCAGGGGGGGCGGGGAGCTGTTTTTT. Amino acid sequence: CASRGGGELFF.